These 23 T cell receptor beta chains share one sample of origin, sequenced in a study of blood T cell repertoires in COVID-19. Sequenced by immunoSEQ multiplex PCR; TCRdb stores in-frame clones only, minus some. Of just under 95,000 clones in the sample, around 80% were seen once. Material: peripheral blood. The receptors were sampled from a human donor in a cohort sampled during active COVID-19.

This chain links TRBV28 with TRBJ1-3, with 9 bases identical to TRBD1. The CDR3 is 15 amino acids. V lost 2 bases and J lost 5; bases outside the gene matches: 4. Germline CDR1 reads MDHEN; CDR2 reads SYDVKM. The CDR3 loop reads CASSLPGQGRNTIYF. The DNA for the CDR3 is TGTGCCAGCAGTTTACCGGGACAGGGAAGAAACACCATATATTTT.

This clone was seen only once. The chain has TRBV6-4 and TRBJ2-1, with 8 bases identical to TRBD2. Germline CDR1 is MRHNA and CDR2 is SNTAGT. CDR3 length: 14 amino acids. J was trimmed by 7 bases and V by 5 bases; bases with no gene match: 7. The CDR3, as DNA: TGTGCCAGCAGTCGACGGGAGGGCCCAAATGAGCAGTTCTTC. Encoded protein: CASSRREGPNEQFF.

This chain uses TRBV3-1 (or the pseudogene TRBV3-2) with TRBJ2-3; D perhaps matches TRBD2 (6 bases). CDR1 LGHDT and CDR2 YNNKEL come from the germline V gene (reference sequence). The length of the CDR3 is 17 residues. The V and J ends lost 1 base and 1 base respectively, with 15 bases between them. In nucleotides, the CDR3 is TGTGCCAGCAGCCAAGCGGCTAGCGTCGGGGGCACAGATACGCAGTATTTT. As protein: CASSQAASVGGTDTQYF.

The gene calls are TRBV7-2 and TRBJ2-1; TRBD2 matches 13 bases. Germline lookup yields CDR1 SGHTA and CDR2 FQGNSA. The CDR3 consists of 17 residues. V lost 1 base and J lost 9; bases outside the gene matches: 9. The CDR3 spells CASSLDVTSGRETEQFF. CDR3 nucleotide sequence: TGTGCCAGCAGCTTAGATGTTACTAGCGGGAGGGAGACTGAGCAGTTCTTC.

J is TRBJ2-7 and V is TRBV4-1; TRBD2 might be the D (6 bases). This CDR3 contains 17 residues. Germline-derived CDR1 and CDR2 are MGHRA and YSYEKL. The germline V and J ends were trimmed by 5 bases and 3 bases, with 23 bases remaining between them. DNA of the CDR3: TGCGCCAGCAGCATCTCATCCTCAGGGCAGGGAGGCTACGAGCAGTACTTC. This gives the protein CASSISSSGQGGYEQYF.

The genes are TRBV12-3 or TRBV12-4 and TRBJ2-7, with D unresolved. CDR3 length: 13 residues. Trimming stripped 6 bases from V and 2 bases from J, with 11 bases between. CDR3 amino acids: CASSFYAAYEQYF. The CDR3 region has the DNA TGTGCCAGCAGCTTTTATGCGGCCTACGAGCAGTACTTC.

This sequence joins TRBV11-2 and TRBJ2-7, with 7 nucleotides matching TRBD1. Unmatched junction bases numbered 5, after V lost 5 bases and J lost 7 bases. CDR3 length: 12 amino acids. Per the germline V gene, CDR1 is SGHAT and CDR2 is FQNNGV. The chain's CDR3 is CASSPQGREQYF. The DNA of the CDR3 is TGTGCCAGCAGCCCACAGGGGAGAGAGCAGTACTTC.

The chain recombines TRBV19 with TRBJ1-5; the D is unclear. V gave up 5 bases and J gave up 5 bases, with 16 bases separating them. Per the germline V gene, CDR1 is LNHDA and CDR2 is SQIVND (reference sequence). This CDR3 spans 15 amino acids. DNA of the CDR3: TGTGCCAGTAGTCGGACTCTAAGCCTGGATCAGCCCCAGCATTTT. Protein: CASSRTLSLDQPQHF.

There are many counts of this clone. V gene TRBV6-5 combines with J gene TRBJ1-2; TRBD1 matches 12 bases. The CDR3 totals 15 residues. V dropped 6 bases and J dropped 7; count of bases not matched to a gene: 9. From germline, CDR1 is MNHEY and CDR2 SVGAGI. CDR3 residues: CASSGGTGGHGGYTF. The DNA of the CDR3 is TGTGCCAGCAGCGGGGGGACAGGGGGCCATGGTGGCTACACCTTC.

This clone was found a few times. V is TRBV18 and J is TRBJ1-3, with D possibly matching TRBD1 (5 bases). The length of the CDR3 is 13 residues. Per the germline V gene, CDR1 is KGHSH and CDR2 is LQKENI. Trimming removed 3 bases at V and 16 bases at J, with 19 bases between. CDR3 sequence: CASSPSLQRDCYF. The CDR3 bases are TGTGCCAGCTCACCCTCCCTTCAACGGGACTGTTATTTT.

The chain has TRBV18 and TRBJ2-3; no definite D call. The CDR3 length is 14 residues. With 1 base removed from V and 6 bases from J, the gap between germline ends came to 11 bases. Germline V gives CDR1 KGHSH, CDR2 LQKENI. The CDR3: CASSPLSRFDTQYF. The CDR3 nucleotides read TGTGCCAGCTCACCACTCTCGCGGTTTGATACGCAGTATTTT.

The genes are TRBV3-1 (or the pseudogene TRBV3-2) and TRBJ2-3; perhaps TRBD2 as D (6 bases). Trimming pared 4 bases from V and 6 bases from J, leaving 17 bases between. The CDR3 is made up of 15 amino acids. Germline V gene lookup returns CDR1 LGHDT and CDR2 YNNKEL (reference sequence). Here the CDR3 reads CASSPLPGGADTQYF. In nucleotides, the CDR3 is TGTGCCAGCAGCCCTCTTCCGGGCGGGGCGGATACGCAGTATTTT.

The gene calls are TRBV27 and TRBJ2-7, with TRBD1 as a possible D gene (6 bases). CDR3 length: 14 residues. CDR1 and CDR2 (germline): MNHEY, SMNVEV (reference sequence). V was trimmed by 5 bases and J by 1 base, leaving 12 bases between them. The CDR3 coding sequence is TGTGCCAGCAGTATAGACAGGCGATCCTACGAGCAGTACTTC. It yields the protein CASSIDRRSYEQYF.

The chain recombines TRBV24-1 with TRBJ2-1; D gene uncertain. Trimming took off 4 bases at V and 3 bases at J, with 3 bases between the two ends. Germline values: CDR1 KGHDR, CDR2 SFDVKD. CDR3 size: 12 residues. CDR3 nucleotides: TGTGCCACCAGTGACGTCTACAATGAGCAGTTCTTC. Encoded protein: CATSDVYNEQFF.

The DNA for the CDR3 is TGTGCCAGCAGCGTATCGTCGAACACCGGGGAGCTGTTTTTT. This translates into CASSVSSNTGELFF. This chain uses TRBV9 with TRBJ2-2, with D hard to call. Trimming pared 1 base from V and 0 bases from J, leaving 4 bases between. Germline-derived CDR1 and CDR2 are SGDLS and YYNGEE. The CDR3 is 14 amino acids.

The rearrangement links TRBV28 to TRBJ1-2; D may be TRBD1 (6 bases). V shed 1 base and J shed 2 bases, with 11 bases lying between them. This CDR3 is built from 15 residues. Germline CDR1 MDHEN, CDR2 SYDVKM. The CDR3 loop is CASSLSWQGNYGYTF. The CDR3 DNA follows: TGTGCCAGCAGTTTATCATGGCAGGGGAACTATGGCTACACCTTC.

The rearrangement links TRBV7-8 to TRBJ2-7, with 7 positions matching TRBD2. CDR1 is SGHVS and CDR2 is FQNEAQ in the germline V gene. The trim removed 5 bases at V and 2 bases at J, leaving 12 bases unmatched. CDR3 size: 16 residues. The CDR3 sequence is CASSQNPGLTTYEQYF. CDR3 nucleotides: TGTGCCAGCAGCCAGAACCCGGGACTAACTACCTACGAGCAGTACTTC.

This clone turned up a few times. The rearrangement uses TRBV5-1 and TRBJ2-2; 8 bases align to TRBD1. The CDR3 spans 15 residues. Losses at the gene ends were 9 bases for V and 5 bases for J; bases not matched to a gene: 12. Germline CDR1 SGHRS, CDR2 YFSETQ. The CDR3 reads CATTLQGARTGELFF. The DNA of the CDR3 is TGCGCCACCACACTCCAGGGGGCCCGGACCGGGGAGCTGTTTTTT.

V gene TRBV2 combines with J gene TRBJ2-2; D perhaps matches TRBD2 (6 bases). Germline CDR1 and CDR2: SNHLY and FYNNEI. The CDR3 spans 15 residues. V shed 1 base and J shed 4 bases, with 10 bases lying between them. The CDR3 DNA reads as TGTGCCAGCAGTGAAGGGGGTAGCGGCACCGGGGAGCTGTTTTTT. Its translation: CASSEGGSGTGELFF.

The V call is TRBV2, the J call TRBJ1-5; the D is unclear. The CDR3 extends over 13 amino acids. CDR1 and CDR2 from the germline V gene are SNHLY and FYNNEI. V lost 6 bases to trimming and J lost 1 base, with 7 bases between them. The CDR3 protein is CASSRESNQPQHF. The CDR3 nucleotides are TGTGCCAGCAGCCGGGAGAGCAATCAGCCCCAGCATTTT.

The rearrangement joins TRBV30 to TRBJ1-1; 11 bases align to TRBD1. After removal of 8 bases from V and 5 bases from J, the junction contained 7 bases not matched to a gene. This CDR3 comprises 13 residues. Germline V CDR1 and CDR2: GTSNPN, SVGIG (reference sequence). CDR3 sequence reads: CAGTGGPLTEAFF. CDR3 in DNA: TGTGCCGGGACAGGGGGTCCTTTGACTGAAGCTTTCTTT.

This clone was seen once. A junction boundary mismatches the germline segment, possibly from a read error. The rearrangement uses TRBV6-6 and TRBJ2-5, with 7 bases aligning to TRBD1. Germline CDR1 and CDR2: MNHNY and SVGAGI (reference sequence). The CDR3 spans 14 residues. The CDR3 loop is CVSRDSDLRGTQYF. CDR3 in DNA: TGTGTCAGCCGGGACAGTGACCTGAGGGGGACCCAGTACTTC.

The chain couples TRBV12-3 or TRBV12-4 to TRBJ1-5, with D maybe TRBD1 (5 bases). Deletions cut 9 bases from V and 6 bases from J, with 15 bases between. This CDR3 is 13 amino acids long. The CDR3, as DNA: TGTGCCAGTAACAGGTCCCCAGGTCAGCCCCAGCATTTT. Its translation: CASNRSPGQPQHF.